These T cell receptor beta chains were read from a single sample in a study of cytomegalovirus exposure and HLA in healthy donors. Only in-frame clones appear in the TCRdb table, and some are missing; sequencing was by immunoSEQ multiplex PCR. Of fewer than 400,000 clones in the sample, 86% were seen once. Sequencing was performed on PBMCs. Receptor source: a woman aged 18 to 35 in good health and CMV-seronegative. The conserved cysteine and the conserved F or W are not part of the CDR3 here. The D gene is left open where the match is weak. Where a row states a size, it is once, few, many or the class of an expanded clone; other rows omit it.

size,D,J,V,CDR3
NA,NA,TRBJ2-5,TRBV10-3,AIAYRKETQY
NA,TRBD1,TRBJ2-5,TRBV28,ASSSPPGGGIGTQY
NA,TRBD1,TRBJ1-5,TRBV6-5,ASSYSGVGGQPQH
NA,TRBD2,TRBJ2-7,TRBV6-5,ASRTLAGSYEQY
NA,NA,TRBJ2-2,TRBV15,ATSRGGSPGELF
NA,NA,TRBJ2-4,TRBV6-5,ASSQSSDPRIQY
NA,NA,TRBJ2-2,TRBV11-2,ASERFGELF
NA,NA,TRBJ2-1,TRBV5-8,ASGFGLPRPNEQF
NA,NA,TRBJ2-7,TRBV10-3,AISASDDDGKQY
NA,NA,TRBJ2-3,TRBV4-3,ASSQSGLGADTQY
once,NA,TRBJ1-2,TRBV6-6,ASSYTGANYDYT
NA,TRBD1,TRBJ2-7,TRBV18,ASSPPTGQGSSYEQY
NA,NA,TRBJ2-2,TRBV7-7,ASSLGEDTGELF
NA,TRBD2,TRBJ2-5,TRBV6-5,ASRPGVAGEETQY
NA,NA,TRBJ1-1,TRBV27,ASSLSGGMNTEAF
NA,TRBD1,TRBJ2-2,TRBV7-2,ASSPDRGGGELF
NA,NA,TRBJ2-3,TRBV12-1,ASSFTPRSTDTQY
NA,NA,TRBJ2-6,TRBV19,ASRQGLAGANVLT
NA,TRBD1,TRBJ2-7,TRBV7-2,ASSLGGQHYEQY
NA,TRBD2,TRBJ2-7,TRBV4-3,ASSQEAVAGGYDEQY
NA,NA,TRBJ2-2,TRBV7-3,ASSLTVGGGGAGELF
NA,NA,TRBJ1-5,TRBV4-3,ASSQERADGQPQH
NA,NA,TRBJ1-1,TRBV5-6,ASSLGANTEAF
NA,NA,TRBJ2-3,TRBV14,ASSQSGISTDTQY
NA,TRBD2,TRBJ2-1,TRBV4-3,ASSQGAGVRNEQF
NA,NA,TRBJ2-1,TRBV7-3,ASSNTGTFYNEQF
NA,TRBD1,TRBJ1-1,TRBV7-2,ASSLRQGTEAF
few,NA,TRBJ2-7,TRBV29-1,SVATSSYEQY
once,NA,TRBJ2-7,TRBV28,ASSLPTLIQTSYEQY
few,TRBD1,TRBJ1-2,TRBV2,ASSPLTGEYGYT
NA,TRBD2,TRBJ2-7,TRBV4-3,ASSPTLAGGYEQY
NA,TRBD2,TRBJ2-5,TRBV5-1,ASSLGVGAGARETQY
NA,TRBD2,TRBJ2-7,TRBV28,ASSLVREGSEQY
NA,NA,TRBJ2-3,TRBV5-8,ASSLGQISTDTQY
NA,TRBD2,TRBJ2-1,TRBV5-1,ASTREAASTYNEQF
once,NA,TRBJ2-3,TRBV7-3,ASSLTSPDTQY
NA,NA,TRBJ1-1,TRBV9,ASSRGANTEAF
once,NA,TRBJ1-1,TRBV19,ASGLGVNTEAF
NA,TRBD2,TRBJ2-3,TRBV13,ASSSPGLAGLTQY
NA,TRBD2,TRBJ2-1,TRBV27,ASSFFVAGVTEQF
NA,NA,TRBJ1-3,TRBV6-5,ASSGTPGNTIY
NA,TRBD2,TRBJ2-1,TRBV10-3,AISETSGRSFSVEQF
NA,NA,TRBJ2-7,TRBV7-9,ASSPGSIPYEQY
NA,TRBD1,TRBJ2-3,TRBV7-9,ASSSPIRDRGRSTQY
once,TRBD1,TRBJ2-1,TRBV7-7,ASSDRTGSDEQF